This note documents a single T cell receptor beta chain sequence. Sequencing used immunoSEQ multiplex PCR; TCRdb keeps in-frame clones, though not all of them. The table has around 100,000 clones, around 89% seen once. Autoimmune disease history or systemic immunosuppression led to patient exclusion. The ends were cut back, 2 bases at V and 2 bases at J, with 7 bases in the middle. This CDR3 is built from 13 residues. Germline lookup yields CDR1 SGHRS and CDR2 YFSETQ. This sample is drawn from a study of OX40 agonist ivuxolimab in advanced cancers. Study details: A male proportion of around 86% was recorded, with mean age around 62 years and range roughly 23 to 79. Partial responses were recorded for three patients, including one with hepatocellular carcinoma and two with cutaneous melanoma.

The gene calls are TRBV5-1 and TRBJ2-5, with TRBD1 as a possible D gene (5 bases). This sequence originates from an adult with an advanced solid tumor such as melanoma, head and neck, liver or kidney cancer. The material was CD4+ or CD8+ T cells sorted from blood, obtained in a trial of the OX40 agonist ivuxolimab. The CDR3 DNA follows: TGCGCCAGCAGCTTTAGGGGACAAGAGACCCAGTACTTC. Translating gives CASSFRGQETQYF.